The clone carrying this T cell receptor (beta chain) was seen only a few times. Its antigen is as yet unknown. This entry is derived from a study of T-cell memory formation after mild COVID-19. Findings of the study overall: A second wave expanding day 15 to 37 was CD4+-biased; contracting clones were balanced.

Per the germline V gene, CDR1 is DFQATT and CDR2 is SNEGSKA (reference sequence). The CDR3 is made up of 14 amino acids. Trimming removed 6 bases from V and 0 bases from J, with 12 bases in between. TCRdb re-analysed the 5' RACE reads in MiXCR, keeping a single row per CDR3 protein. The sample has roughly 200,000 distinct CDR3 sequences, over 9.5% seen once. The V and J genes are TRBV20-1 and TRBJ1-5; no reliable D call. The TCR comes from a man aged 18 to 29 who had mild COVID-19 (a few samples of this study predate the infection). Cell type and time point are not known. The sample was PBMCs or a T cell subset sorted from them (not recorded which). The CDR3: CSARTGHSNQPQHF. The CDR3 nucleotides read TGCAGTGCCAGAACCGGGCATAGCAATCAGCCCCAGCATTTT.